This T cell receptor (beta chain) was sequenced in a study of human T cells and chemical hapten exposure. Background on the study: Mostly female, the patients presented with alopecia areata, totalis or universalis. Whole-study results and caveats: There was no change with DPC sensitization in TCRs above 1 in 1000 frequency.

Comment on this clonotype: What it binds is not known.

TCRdb independently ran MiXCR on the RACE reads; one entry per CDR3 protein. The sample contains about 120,000 distinct CDR3 sequences, approximately 10% of which appear only once. The time point denotes: patch test 3, about 24 weeks after DPC sensitization. Treatment reported: therapeutic diphenylcyclopropenone sensitization with weekly scalp DPC. This receptor was identified in a woman aged 45-60 years with alopecia areata. Some clones in this sample may be carry-over from other donors' samples. Specimen: whole blood, collected in connection with sensitization to the hapten diphenylcyclopropenone (DPC).

As DNA, the CDR3 is TGTGCCAGCAGTCCCGACAGGGGGCGTGCCTACGAGCAGTACTTC. This sequence encodes CASSPDRGRAYEQYF. The J gene is TRBJ2-7, the V gene TRBV27, with 10 bases fitting TRBD1. The CDR3 runs to 15 residues. Germline trimming cut 5 bases from V and 2 bases from J; bases unmatched to any gene: 6. Germline CDR1 MNHEY, CDR2 SMNVEV (reference sequence).